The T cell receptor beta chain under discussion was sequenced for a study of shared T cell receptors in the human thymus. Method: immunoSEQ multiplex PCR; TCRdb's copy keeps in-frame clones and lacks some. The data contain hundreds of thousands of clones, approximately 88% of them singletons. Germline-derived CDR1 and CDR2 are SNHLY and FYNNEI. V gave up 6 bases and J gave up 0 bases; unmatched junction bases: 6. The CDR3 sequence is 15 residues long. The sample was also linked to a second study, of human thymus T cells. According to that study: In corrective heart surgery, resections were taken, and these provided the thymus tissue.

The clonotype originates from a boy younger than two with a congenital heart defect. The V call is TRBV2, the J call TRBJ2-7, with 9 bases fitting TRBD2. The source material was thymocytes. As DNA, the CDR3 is TGTGCCAGCAGAGCTCTAGCGGGACACTCCTACGAGCAGTACTTC. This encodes CASRALAGHSYEQYF.